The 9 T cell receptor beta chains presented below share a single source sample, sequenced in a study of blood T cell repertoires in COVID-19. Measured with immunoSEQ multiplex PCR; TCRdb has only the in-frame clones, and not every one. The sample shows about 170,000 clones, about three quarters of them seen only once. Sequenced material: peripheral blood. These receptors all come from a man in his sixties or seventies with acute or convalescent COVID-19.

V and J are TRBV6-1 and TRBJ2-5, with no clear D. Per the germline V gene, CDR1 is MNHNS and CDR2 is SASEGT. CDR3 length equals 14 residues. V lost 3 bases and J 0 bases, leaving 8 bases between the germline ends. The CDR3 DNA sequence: TGTGCCAGCAGTGAGTACCGGTACCAAGAGACCCAGTACTTC. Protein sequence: CASSEYRYQETQYF.

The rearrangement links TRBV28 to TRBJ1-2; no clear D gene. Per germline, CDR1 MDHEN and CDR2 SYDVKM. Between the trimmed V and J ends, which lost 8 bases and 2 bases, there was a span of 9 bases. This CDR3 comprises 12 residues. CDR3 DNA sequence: TGTGCCAGCGAAACAGCAAACTATGGCTACACCTTC. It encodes CASETANYGYTF.

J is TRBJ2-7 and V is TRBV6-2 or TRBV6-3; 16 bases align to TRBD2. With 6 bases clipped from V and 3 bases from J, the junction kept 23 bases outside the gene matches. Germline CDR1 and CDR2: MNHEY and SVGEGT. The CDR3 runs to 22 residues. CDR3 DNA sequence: TGTGCCAGCAGCCCGGGACTAGCGGGAGGGTCCAAGACTGGGGGGTTAAACTACGAGCAGTACTTC. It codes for CASSPGLAGGSKTGGLNYEQYF.

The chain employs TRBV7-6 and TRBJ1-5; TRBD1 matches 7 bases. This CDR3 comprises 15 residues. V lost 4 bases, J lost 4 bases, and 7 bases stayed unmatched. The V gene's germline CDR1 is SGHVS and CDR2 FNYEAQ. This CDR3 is CASSSQGVGNQPQHF. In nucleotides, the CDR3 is TGTGCCAGCAGCTCCCAGGGGGTGGGGAATCAGCCCCAGCATTTT.

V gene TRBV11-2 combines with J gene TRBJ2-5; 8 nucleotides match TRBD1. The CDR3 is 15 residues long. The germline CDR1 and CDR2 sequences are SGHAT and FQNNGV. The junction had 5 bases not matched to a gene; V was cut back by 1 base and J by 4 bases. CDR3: CASSLGTGWRETQYF. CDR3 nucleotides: TGTGCCAGCAGCTTAGGGACAGGGTGGCGAGAGACCCAGTACTTC.

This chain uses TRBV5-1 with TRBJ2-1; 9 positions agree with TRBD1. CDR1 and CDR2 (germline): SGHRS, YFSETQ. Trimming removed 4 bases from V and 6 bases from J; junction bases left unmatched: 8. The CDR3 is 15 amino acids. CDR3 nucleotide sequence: TGCGCCAGCAGCATACAGGGGGCCACGGCCAATGAGCAGTTCTTC. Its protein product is CASSIQGATANEQFF.

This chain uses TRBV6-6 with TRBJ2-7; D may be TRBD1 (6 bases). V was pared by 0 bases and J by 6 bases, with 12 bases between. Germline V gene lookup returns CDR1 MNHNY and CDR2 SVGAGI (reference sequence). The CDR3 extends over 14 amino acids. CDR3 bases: TGTGCCAGCAGTTACTCGAAGGGGGTGGGCGAGCAGTACTTC. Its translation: CASSYSKGVGEQYF.

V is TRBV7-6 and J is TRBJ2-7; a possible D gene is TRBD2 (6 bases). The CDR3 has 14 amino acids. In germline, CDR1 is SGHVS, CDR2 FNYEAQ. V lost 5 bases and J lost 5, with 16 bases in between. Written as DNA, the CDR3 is TGTGCCAGCAGCCCAAGACTAGATGCCAACGAGCAGTACTTC. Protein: CASSPRLDANEQYF.

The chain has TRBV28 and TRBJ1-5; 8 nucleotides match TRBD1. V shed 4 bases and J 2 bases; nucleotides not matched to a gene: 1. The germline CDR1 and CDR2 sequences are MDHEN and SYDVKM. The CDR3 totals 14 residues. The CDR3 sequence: CASSSDRGNQPQHF. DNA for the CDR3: TGTGCCAGCAGTTCGGACAGGGGCAATCAGCCCCAGCATTTT.